Listed below are T cell receptor beta chains from one sample, sequenced in a study of identifying expanded T cells in peripheral blood. Profiled with immunoSEQ multiplex PCR; TCRdb holds only in-frame clones, not every one. The profile shows roughly 100,000 clones, 75% to 90% of them singletons. Sequences were obtained from blood. All receptors derive from a person aged 18 to 75 in good health. The CDR3 runs from the conserved cysteine through the conserved F or W. Fields, in order: clone size, D gene, V gene, J gene, CDR3 DNA, CDR3 protein. The D gene is left open where the match is weak. Clone size is stated in some rows and not others, as once, few, many or a class when expanded.

size: .
D: .
V: TRBV14
J: TRBJ1-6
DNA: TGTGCCAGCAGCTGGGACGGTAATTCACCCCTCCACTTT
CDR3: CASSWDGNSPLHF

size: .
D: .
V: TRBV11-2
J: TRBJ2-7
DNA: TGTGCCAGCAGCCTTAGTGACGGGACCCCCTACGAGCAGTACTTC
CDR3: CASSLSDGTPYEQYF

size: few
D: .
V: TRBV12-5
J: TRBJ2-7
DNA: TGTGCTAGTGGTTTGGCCGCCACCGACCTTTACGAGCAGTACTTC
CDR3: CASGLAATDLYEQYF

size: .
D: .
V: TRBV2
J: TRBJ2-7
DNA: TGTGCCAGCAGTGAAAGGGCAGCGTTCTCCTACGAGCAGTACTTC
CDR3: CASSERAAFSYEQYF

size: .
D: TRBD1
V: TRBV18
J: TRBJ2-7
DNA: TGTGCCAGCTCACAATGGACAGGGTCCAACGAGCAGTACTTC
CDR3: CASSQWTGSNEQYF

size: .
D: .
V: TRBV4-3
J: TRBJ1-1
DNA: TGCGCCAGCAGCCAAGACTGGGGGGGGCGTGGAGCTGAAGCTTTCTTT
CDR3: CASSQDWGGRGAEAFF

size: few
D: .
V: TRBV6-1
J: TRBJ2-1
DNA: TGTGCCAGCAGTCCAACTAGGGATGGTATGAATGAGCAGTTCTTC
CDR3: CASSPTRDGMNEQFF

size: .
D: TRBD1
V: TRBV4-2
J: TRBJ2-3
DNA: TGTGCCAGCAGCCAAGCAGCAGGACAGGGTGCGGATACGCAGTATTTT
CDR3: CASSQAAGQGADTQYF

size: few
D: TRBD2
V: TRBV7-6
J: TRBJ2-7
DNA: TGTGCCAGCAGCCCTAGCGGGCGTTCCTACGAGCAGTACTTC
CDR3: CASSPSGRSYEQYF

size: .
D: .
V: TRBV18
J: TRBJ2-2
DNA: TGTGCCAGCTCACCAGGCAGGTTTGAGGAGCTGTTTTTT
CDR3: CASSPGRFEELFF

size: .
D: .
V: TRBV19
J: TRBJ1-2
DNA: TGTGCCAGTACCACTACAGGGTTTAACTATGGCTACACCTTC
CDR3: CASTTTGFNYGYTF

size: few
D: .
V: TRBV29-1
J: TRBJ1-1
DNA: TGCAGCGTTTGGGGGACTGAAGCTTTCTTT
CDR3: CSVWGTEAFF

size: .
D: .
V: TRBV19
J: TRBJ1-5
DNA: TGTGCCAGTAGTATCACGAGGCAGCCCCAGCATTTT
CDR3: CASSITRQPQHF

size: .
D: .
V: TRBV5-4
J: TRBJ2-5
DNA: TGTGCCAGCAGCTTGGACGGCCAAGAGACCCAGTACTTC
CDR3: CASSLDGQETQYF

size: .
D: .
V: TRBV6-5
J: TRBJ1-6
DNA: TGTGCCAGCAGTTACTCGACAGGCTTATATAATTCACCCCTCCACTTT
CDR3: CASSYSTGLYNSPLHF

size: .
D: .
V: TRBV30
J: TRBJ1-3
DNA: TGTGCCTGGAGCTCTGGAAACACCATATATTTT
CDR3: CAWSSGNTIYF

size: .
D: .
V: TRBV14
J: TRBJ2-7
DNA: TGTGCCAGCAGTGGACAGGACTATTACTACGAGCAGTACTTC
CDR3: CASSGQDYYYEQYF

size: few
D: .
V: TRBV2
J: TRBJ1-5
DNA: TGTGCCAGCAGTGAAGTTACAGGTTTTCAGCCCCAGCATTTT
CDR3: CASSEVTGFQPQHF

size: .
D: .
V: TRBV4-3
J: TRBJ2-2
DNA: TGCGCCAGCAGCCAAGATAGGATGGGGAACACCGGGGAGCTGTTTTTT
CDR3: CASSQDRMGNTGELFF

size: many
D: .
V: TRBV1
J: TRBJ2-4
DNA: TGCACCAGCAGCCAAGATAAGGAGTTCGGAGGTGGCCTTCAGTACTTC
CDR3: CTSSQDKEFGGGLQYF

size: .
D: .
V: TRBV6-5
J: TRBJ1-6
DNA: TGTGCCAGCAGTTACGGGACCTCAGGTTCACCCCTCCACTTT
CDR3: CASSYGTSGSPLHF

size: .
D: .
V: TRBV6-5
J: TRBJ1-2
DNA: TGTGCCAGCAGAAGGATTCATCGGAACTATGGCTACACCTTC
CDR3: CASRRIHRNYGYTF

size: once
D: .
V: TRBV7-9
J: TRBJ1-1
DNA: TGTGCCAGCAGCTCGCTGACGGGGGGCTACCCAGGCACTGAAGCTTTCTTT
CDR3: CASSSLTGGYPGTEAFF

size: .
D: .
V: TRBV6-5
J: TRBJ1-2
DNA: TGTGCCAGCAGGGGACACGTCAGTCCGAACTATGGCTACACCTTC
CDR3: CASRGHVSPNYGYTF

size: .
D: .
V: TRBV9
J: TRBJ1-1
DNA: TGTGCCAGCAGCGTAGATCAGGGCTGGGGTGAAGCTTTCTTT
CDR3: CASSVDQGWGEAFF

size: .
D: TRBD2
V: TRBV2
J: TRBJ2-3
DNA: TGTGCCAGCAGTTTAGCGGGGGGGTTCACAGATACGCAGTATTTT
CDR3: CASSLAGGFTDTQYF

size: .
D: .
V: TRBV2
J: TRBJ2-1
DNA: TGTGCCAGCAGGGACGGAGGCTACAATGAGCAGTTCTTC
CDR3: CASRDGGYNEQFF

size: .
D: .
V: TRBV5-1
J: TRBJ2-1
DNA: TGCGCCAGCAGCTTGGAACGGGGTGGCGATGAGCAGTTCTTC
CDR3: CASSLERGGDEQFF

size: .
D: TRBD2
V: TRBV7-2
J: TRBJ2-5
DNA: TGTGCCAGCAGCGCCCCAACTAGCGGGGGGGCCCAGTACTTC
CDR3: CASSAPTSGGAQYF

size: .
D: .
V: TRBV18
J: TRBJ1-6
DNA: TGTGCCAGCTCACCGACGGGCGGGAGGAATAGTTCACCCCTCCACTTT
CDR3: CASSPTGGRNSSPLHF

size: .
D: .
V: TRBV5-6
J: TRBJ1-1
DNA: TGTGCCAGCAGCTTAACGGGGACAGAAGCTTTCTTT
CDR3: CASSLTGTEAFF

size: .
D: TRBD2
V: TRBV11-2
J: TRBJ2-7
DNA: TGTGCCAGCAGCTTAAGTAGTTCTAGCGGGACTCTATCCTACGAGCAGTACTTC
CDR3: CASSLSSSSGTLSYEQYF

size: .
D: .
V: TRBV4-3
J: TRBJ2-3
DNA: TGCGCCAGCAGCCAAGGCTGGCAGGGTAGCACAGATACGCAGTATTTT
CDR3: CASSQGWQGSTDTQYF

size: .
D: .
V: TRBV6-5
J: TRBJ1-1
DNA: TGTGCCAGCAGTTCTCCGAGGGAAGGGCGGGGGACTGAAGCTTTCTTT
CDR3: CASSSPREGRGTEAFF

size: .
D: .
V: TRBV9
J: TRBJ2-3
DNA: TGTGCCAGCAGCGTAGGGGCGACCTCAGATACGCAGTATTTT
CDR3: CASSVGATSDTQYF

size: .
D: .
V: TRBV7-2
J: TRBJ1-6
DNA: TGTGCCAGCAGCTTACAAGGGAGACCTACCTATAATTCACCCCTCCACTTT
CDR3: CASSLQGRPTYNSPLHF

size: .
D: TRBD1
V: TRBV5-1
J: TRBJ2-2
DNA: TGCGCCAGCAAGGGACAGGGTTATCCGAACACCGGGGAGCTGTTTTTT
CDR3: CASKGQGYPNTGELFF

size: .
D: .
V: TRBV2
J: TRBJ1-5
DNA: TGTGCCAGCAGTGTGGCGACTAGCAATCAGCCCCAGCATTTT
CDR3: CASSVATSNQPQHF

size: once
D: .
V: TRBV6-5
J: TRBJ1-1
DNA: TGTGCCAGCAGTCAAGTCAACGTCGGGGGTGAAGCTTTCTTT
CDR3: CASSQVNVGGEAFF

size: .
D: .
V: TRBV29-1
J: TRBJ2-1
DNA: TGCAGCGGGGAGGGGGGCCCCGACATAATATACAATGAGCAGTTCTTC
CDR3: CSGEGGPDIIYNEQFF

size: .
D: TRBD2
V: TRBV5-1
J: TRBJ2-2
DNA: TGCGCCAGCAGCTTGTCTAGCGGGGGTATAGCCGGGGAGCTGTTTTTT
CDR3: CASSLSSGGIAGELFF

size: .
D: TRBD1
V: TRBV27
J: TRBJ2-3
DNA: TGTGCCAGCAGTTTAAGGGACAGGGGCCCAGATACGCAGTATTTT
CDR3: CASSLRDRGPDTQYF

size: .
D: .
V: TRBV5-6
J: TRBJ1-5
DNA: TGTGCCAGCAGCTTGGCTGGCAGACCCAATCAGCCCCAGCATTTT
CDR3: CASSLAGRPNQPQHF

size: few
D: .
V: TRBV6-5
J: TRBJ1-2
DNA: TGTGCCAGCAGTTACGGATTTTATGGCTACACCTTC
CDR3: CASSYGFYGYTF

size: .
D: .
V: TRBV10-3
J: TRBJ1-2
DNA: TGTGCCATCAGTGAAGGGGTCAACTATGGCTACACCTTC
CDR3: CAISEGVNYGYTF

size: .
D: .
V: TRBV29-1
J: TRBJ2-7
DNA: TGCAGCGTTGGAGGTGGGTCACTCTACGAGCAGTACTTC
CDR3: CSVGGGSLYEQYF

size: .
D: .
V: TRBV5-4
J: TRBJ2-3
DNA: TGTGCCACCGGGCGGGGCCTAGATACGCAGTATTTT
CDR3: CATGRGLDTQYF

size: .
D: .
V: TRBV7-2
J: TRBJ2-3
DNA: TGTGCCAGCAGCTCCTACTTGGATACGCAGTATTTT
CDR3: CASSSYLDTQYF

size: .
D: .
V: TRBV4-3
J: TRBJ2-5
DNA: TGCGCCAGCAGCGCGGGCCTACAAGAGACCCAGTACTTC
CDR3: CASSAGLQETQYF

size: .
D: TRBD1
V: TRBV6-5
J: TRBJ2-7
DNA: TGTGCCAGCAGCCCAGGACAGGGGTGGGCCTACGAGCAGTACTTC
CDR3: CASSPGQGWAYEQYF

size: .
D: TRBD1
V: TRBV9
J: TRBJ2-3
DNA: TGTGCCAGCAGCGTAGGGGGGACAGTCACAGATACGCAGTATTTT
CDR3: CASSVGGTVTDTQYF

size: few
D: TRBD1
V: TRBV9
J: TRBJ1-1
DNA: TGTGCCAGCAGCGCCGGACAGGCCACTGAAGCTTTCTTT
CDR3: CASSAGQATEAFF

size: .
D: .
V: TRBV19
J: TRBJ2-3
DNA: TGTGCCAGTAGTATAAGGATGGGCATCACAGATACGCAGTATTTT
CDR3: CASSIRMGITDTQYF